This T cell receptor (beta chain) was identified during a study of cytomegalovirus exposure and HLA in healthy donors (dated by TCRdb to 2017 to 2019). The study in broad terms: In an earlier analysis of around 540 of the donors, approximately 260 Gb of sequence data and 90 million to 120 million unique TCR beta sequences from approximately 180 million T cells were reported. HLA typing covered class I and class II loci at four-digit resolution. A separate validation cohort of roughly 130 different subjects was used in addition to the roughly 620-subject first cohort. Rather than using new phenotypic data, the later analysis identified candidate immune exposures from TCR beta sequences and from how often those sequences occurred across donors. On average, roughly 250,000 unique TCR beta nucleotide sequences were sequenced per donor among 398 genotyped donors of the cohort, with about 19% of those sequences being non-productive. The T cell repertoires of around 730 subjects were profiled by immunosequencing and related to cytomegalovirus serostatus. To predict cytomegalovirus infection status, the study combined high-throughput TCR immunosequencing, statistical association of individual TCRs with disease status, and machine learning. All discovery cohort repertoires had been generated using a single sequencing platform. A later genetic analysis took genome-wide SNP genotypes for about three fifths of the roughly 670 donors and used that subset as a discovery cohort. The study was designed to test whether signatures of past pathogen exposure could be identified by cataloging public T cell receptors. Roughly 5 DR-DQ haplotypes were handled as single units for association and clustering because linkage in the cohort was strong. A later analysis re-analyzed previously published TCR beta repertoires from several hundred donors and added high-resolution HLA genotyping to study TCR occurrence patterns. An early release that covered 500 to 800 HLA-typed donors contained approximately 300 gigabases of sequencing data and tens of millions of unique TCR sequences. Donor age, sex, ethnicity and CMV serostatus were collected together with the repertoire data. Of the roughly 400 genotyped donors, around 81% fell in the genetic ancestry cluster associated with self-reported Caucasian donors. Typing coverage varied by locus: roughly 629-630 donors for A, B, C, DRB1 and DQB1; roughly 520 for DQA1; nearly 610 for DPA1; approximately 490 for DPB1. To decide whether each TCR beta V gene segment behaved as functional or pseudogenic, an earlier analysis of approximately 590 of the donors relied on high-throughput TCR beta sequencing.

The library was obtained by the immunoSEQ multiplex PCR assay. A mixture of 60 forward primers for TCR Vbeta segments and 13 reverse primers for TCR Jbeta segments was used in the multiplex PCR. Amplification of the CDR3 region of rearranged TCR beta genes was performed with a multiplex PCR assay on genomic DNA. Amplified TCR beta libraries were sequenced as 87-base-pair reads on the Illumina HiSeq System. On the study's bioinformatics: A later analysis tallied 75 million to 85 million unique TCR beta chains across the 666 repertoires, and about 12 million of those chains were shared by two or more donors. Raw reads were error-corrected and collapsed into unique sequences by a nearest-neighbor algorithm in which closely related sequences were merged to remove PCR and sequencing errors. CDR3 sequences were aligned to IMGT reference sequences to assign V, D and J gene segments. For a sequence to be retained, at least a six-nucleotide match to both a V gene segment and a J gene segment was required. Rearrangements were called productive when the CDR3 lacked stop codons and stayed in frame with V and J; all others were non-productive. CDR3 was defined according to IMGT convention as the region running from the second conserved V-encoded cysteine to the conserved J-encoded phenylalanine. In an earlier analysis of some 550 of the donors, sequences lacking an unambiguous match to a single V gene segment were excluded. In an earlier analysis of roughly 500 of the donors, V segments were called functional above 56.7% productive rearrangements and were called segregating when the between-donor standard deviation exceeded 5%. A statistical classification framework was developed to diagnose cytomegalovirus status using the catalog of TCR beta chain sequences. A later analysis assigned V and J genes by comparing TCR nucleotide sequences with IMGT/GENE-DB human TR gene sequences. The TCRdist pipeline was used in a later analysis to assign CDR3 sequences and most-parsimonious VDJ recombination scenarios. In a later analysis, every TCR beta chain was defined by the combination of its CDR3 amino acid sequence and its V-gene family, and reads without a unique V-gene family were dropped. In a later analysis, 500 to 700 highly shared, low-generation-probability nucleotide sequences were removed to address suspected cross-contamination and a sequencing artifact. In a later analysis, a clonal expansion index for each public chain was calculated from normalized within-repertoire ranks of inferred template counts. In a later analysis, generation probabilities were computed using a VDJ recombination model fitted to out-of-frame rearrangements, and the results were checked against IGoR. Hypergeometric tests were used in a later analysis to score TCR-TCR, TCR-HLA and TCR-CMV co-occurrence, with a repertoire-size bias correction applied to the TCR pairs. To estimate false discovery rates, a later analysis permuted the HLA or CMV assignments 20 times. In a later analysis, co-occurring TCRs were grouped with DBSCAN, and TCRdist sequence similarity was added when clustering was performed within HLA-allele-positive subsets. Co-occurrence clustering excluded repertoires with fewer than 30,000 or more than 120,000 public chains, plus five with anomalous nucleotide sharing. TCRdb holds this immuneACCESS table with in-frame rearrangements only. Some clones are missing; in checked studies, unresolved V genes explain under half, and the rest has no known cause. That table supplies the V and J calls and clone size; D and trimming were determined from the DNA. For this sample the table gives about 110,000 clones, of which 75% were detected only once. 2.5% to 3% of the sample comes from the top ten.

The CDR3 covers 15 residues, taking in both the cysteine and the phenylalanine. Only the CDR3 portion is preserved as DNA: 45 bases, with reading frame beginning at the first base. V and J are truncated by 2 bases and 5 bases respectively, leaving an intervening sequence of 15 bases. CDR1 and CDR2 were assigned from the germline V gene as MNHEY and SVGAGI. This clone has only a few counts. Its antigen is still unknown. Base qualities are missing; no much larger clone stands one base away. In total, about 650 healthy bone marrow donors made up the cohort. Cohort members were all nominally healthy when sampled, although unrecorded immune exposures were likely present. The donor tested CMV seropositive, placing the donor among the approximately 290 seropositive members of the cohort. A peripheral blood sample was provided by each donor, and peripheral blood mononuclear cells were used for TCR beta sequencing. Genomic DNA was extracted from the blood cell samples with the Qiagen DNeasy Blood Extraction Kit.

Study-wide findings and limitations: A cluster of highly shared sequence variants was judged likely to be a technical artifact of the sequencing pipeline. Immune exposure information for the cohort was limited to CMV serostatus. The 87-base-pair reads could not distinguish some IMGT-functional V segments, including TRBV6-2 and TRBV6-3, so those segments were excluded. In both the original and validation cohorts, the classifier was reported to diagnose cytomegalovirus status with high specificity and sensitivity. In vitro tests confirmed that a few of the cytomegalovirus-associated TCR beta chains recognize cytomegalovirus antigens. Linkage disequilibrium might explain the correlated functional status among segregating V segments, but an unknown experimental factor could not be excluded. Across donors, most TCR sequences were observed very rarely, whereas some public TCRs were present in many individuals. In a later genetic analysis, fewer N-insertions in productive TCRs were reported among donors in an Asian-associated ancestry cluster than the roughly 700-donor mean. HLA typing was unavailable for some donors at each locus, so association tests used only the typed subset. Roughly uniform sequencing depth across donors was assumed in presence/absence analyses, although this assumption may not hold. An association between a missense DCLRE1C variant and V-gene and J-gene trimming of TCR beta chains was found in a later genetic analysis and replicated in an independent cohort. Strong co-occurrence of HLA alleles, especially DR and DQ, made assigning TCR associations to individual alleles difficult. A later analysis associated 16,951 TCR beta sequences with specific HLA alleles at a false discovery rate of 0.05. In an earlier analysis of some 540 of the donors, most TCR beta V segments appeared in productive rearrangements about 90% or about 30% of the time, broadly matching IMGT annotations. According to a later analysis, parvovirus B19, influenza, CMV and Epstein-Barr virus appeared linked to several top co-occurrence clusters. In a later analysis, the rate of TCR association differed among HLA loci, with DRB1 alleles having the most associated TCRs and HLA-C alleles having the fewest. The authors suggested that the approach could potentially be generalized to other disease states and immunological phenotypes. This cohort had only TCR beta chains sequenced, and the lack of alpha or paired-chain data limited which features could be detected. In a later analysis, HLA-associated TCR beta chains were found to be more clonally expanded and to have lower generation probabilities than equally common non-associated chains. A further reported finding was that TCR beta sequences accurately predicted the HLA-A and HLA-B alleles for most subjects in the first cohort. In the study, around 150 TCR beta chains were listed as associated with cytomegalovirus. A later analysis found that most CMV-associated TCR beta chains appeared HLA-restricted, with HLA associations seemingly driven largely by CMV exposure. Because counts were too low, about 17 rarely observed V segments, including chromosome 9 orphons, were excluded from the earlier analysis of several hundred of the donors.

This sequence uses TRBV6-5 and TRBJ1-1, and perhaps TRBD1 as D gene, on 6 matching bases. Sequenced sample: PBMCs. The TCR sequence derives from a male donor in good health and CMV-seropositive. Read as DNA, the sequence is TGTGCCAGCAGTTACCCGGGGAGGGGGAAAACTGAAGCTTTCTTT. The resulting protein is CASSYPGRGKTEAFF.